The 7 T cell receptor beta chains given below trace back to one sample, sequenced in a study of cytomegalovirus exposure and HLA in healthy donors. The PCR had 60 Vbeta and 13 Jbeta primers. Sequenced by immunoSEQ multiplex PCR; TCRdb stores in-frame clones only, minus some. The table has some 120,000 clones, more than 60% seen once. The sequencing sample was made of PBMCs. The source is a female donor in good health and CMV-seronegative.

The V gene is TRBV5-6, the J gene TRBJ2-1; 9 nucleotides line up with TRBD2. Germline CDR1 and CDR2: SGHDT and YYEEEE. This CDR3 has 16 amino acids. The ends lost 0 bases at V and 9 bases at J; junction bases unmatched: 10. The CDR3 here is CASSLASGGSQGEQFF. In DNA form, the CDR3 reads TGTGCCAGCAGCTTGGCCAGCGGGGGGTCCCAGGGTGAGCAGTTCTTC.

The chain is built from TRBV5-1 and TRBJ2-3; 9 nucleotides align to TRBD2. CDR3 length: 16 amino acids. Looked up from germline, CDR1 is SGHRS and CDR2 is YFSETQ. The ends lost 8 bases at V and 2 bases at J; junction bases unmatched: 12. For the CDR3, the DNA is TGCGCCAGTCGAGCGGGGGGCCCGAGGACCACAGATACGCAGTATTTT. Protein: CASRAGGPRTTDTQYF.

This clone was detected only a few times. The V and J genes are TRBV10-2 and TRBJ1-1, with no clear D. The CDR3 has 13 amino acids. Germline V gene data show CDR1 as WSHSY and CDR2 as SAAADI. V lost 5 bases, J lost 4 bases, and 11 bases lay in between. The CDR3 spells CASSTSGLTEAFF. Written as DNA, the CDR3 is TGCGCCAGCAGTACTTCAGGCCTCACTGAAGCTTTCTTT.

DNA for the CDR3: TGTGCCAGCAGCTTCGGGATAGGTCTAGCTGCCACCGGGGAGCTGTTTTTT. Its translation: CASSFGIGLAATGELFF. This chain connects TRBV7-9 to TRBJ2-2; a weak D match, TRBD2 (5 bases). This CDR3 spans 17 amino acids. Germline V lookup: CDR1 SEHNR, CDR2 FQNEAQ (reference sequence). V was clipped by 3 bases and J by 4 bases, with 18 bases between them.

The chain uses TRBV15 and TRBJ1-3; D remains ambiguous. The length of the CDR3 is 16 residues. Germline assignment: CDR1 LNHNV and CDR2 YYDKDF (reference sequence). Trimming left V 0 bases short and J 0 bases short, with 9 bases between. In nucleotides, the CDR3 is TGTGCCACCAGCAGAGACAACAGTGCCTCTGGAAACACCATATATTTT. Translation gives CATSRDNSASGNTIYF. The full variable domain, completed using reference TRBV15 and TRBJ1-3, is DAMVIQNPRYQVTQFGKPVTLSCSQTLNHNVMYWYQQKSSQAPKLLFHYYDKDFNNEADTPDNFQSRRPNTSFCFLDIRSPGLGDTAMYLCATSRDNSASGNTIYFGEGSWLTVV.

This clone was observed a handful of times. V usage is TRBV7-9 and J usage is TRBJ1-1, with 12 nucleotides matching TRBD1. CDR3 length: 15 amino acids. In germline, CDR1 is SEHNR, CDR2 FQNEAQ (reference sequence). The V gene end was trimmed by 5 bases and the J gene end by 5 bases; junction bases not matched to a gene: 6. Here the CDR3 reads CASSQGQGAVTEAFF. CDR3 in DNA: TGTGCCAGCAGCCAGGGACAGGGGGCCGTAACTGAAGCTTTCTTT.

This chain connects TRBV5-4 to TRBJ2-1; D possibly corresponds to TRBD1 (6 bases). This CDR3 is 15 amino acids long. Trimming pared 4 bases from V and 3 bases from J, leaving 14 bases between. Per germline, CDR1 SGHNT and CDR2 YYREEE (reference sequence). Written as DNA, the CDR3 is TGTGCCAGCAGCAAGGGGGAAATAGACTACAATGAGCAGTTCTTC. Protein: CASSKGEIDYNEQFF.